The rows below give T cell receptor beta chains drawn from one sample of a study of beta chain features in type 1 diabetes. Profiling relied on immunoSEQ multiplex PCR, and the TCRdb table lists in-frame clones only, not all of them. The table lists around 310,000 clones, 9.5% to 12% of them singletons, with more than 0.015% in the top ten. Specimen: naive CD4+ T cells from blood. The receptors stem from a woman in her 30s in good health. Both conserved end residues are part of each CDR3. The D gene is left open where the match is weak. Clone size is stated in some rows and not others, as once, few, many or a class when expanded.

TRBV14,TRBJ2-1,few,-,TGTGCCAGCAGCCTCCCTGGGGCCTACTCCTACAATGAGCAGTTCTTC,CASSLPGAYSYNEQFF
TRBV7-8,TRBJ1-1,few,TRBD1,TGTGCCAGCAGCTATCCGGGACAGACCATGAACACTGAAGCTTTCTTT,CASSYPGQTMNTEAFF
TRBV29-1,TRBJ2-1,few,TRBD2,TGCAGCGCAGGGACTAGCGAGAACAATGAGCAGTTCTTC,CSAGTSENNEQFF
TRBV2,TRBJ1-4,few,TRBD1,TGTGCCAGCAGCCCCGACAGGGCCATCAATGAAAAACTGTTTTTT,CASSPDRAINEKLFF
TRBV27,TRBJ2-2,few,-,TGTGCCAGCAGTTTAGTCGGGGGTTGGGAGCTGTTTTTT,CASSLVGGWELFF
TRBV19,TRBJ2-1,-,-,TGTGCCAGTAGTATATCTAGGACGGGGACCTACAATGAGCAGTTCTTC,CASSISRTGTYNEQFF
TRBV7-2,TRBJ1-1,few,-,TGTGCCAGCAGCTTAGCGCTACGGGGGGCTACTGAAGCTTTCTTT,CASSLALRGATEAFF
TRBV15,TRBJ2-5,few,TRBD2,TGTGCCACCAGCAGAGATATTACTGCGGCGGGAGGGGGGGAGACCCAGTACTTC,CATSRDITAAGGGETQYF
TRBV5-1,TRBJ2-5,-,-,TGCGCCAGCAGCTCAGTCTACGGGAGTACGGGGACCCAGTACTTC,CASSSVYGSTGTQYF
TRBV2,TRBJ2-2,few,TRBD2,TGTGCCAGCAGGGGACTAGCCAACACCGGGGAGCTGTTTTTT,CASRGLANTGELFF
TRBV30,TRBJ2-7,-,TRBD1,TGTGCCTGGAGACGGGACAGGGTTTCCTACGAGCAGTACTTC,CAWRRDRVSYEQYF
TRBV6-5,TRBJ2-3,few,TRBD1,TGTGCCAGCAGTTACACCGGGACAGGTGGGGCGGATACGCAGTATTTT,CASSYTGTGGADTQYF
TRBV11-2,TRBJ1-1,-,-,TGTGCCAGCTGTCCGGTTGTGAGGGCCACTGAAGCTTTCTTT,CASCPVVRATEAFF
TRBV30,TRBJ2-7,-,TRBD2,TGTGCCTGGAGCGTTCGTAGCGGGAGCGAGCAGTACTTC,CAWSVRSGSEQYF
TRBV5-1,TRBJ2-2,few,TRBD2,TGCGCCAGCAGCAGCCGGACTAGCGGGAGTTCCGGGGAGCTGTTTTTT,CASSSRTSGSSGELFF
TRBV18,TRBJ2-7,-,TRBD2,TGTGCCAGCTCACCCCTAGCGGGGGACTACGAGCAGTACTTC,CASSPLAGDYEQYF
TRBV7-2,TRBJ2-2,few,TRBD2,TGTGCCAGCAGCCCAAGGGGTGCGGGAGACACCGGGGAGCTGTTTTTT,CASSPRGAGDTGELFF
TRBV4-3,TRBJ2-2,-,-,TGCGCCAGCAGCCAAGATCGAGCAGGAACGAACACCGGGGAGCTGTTTTTT,CASSQDRAGTNTGELFF
TRBV19,TRBJ2-5,few,-,TGTGCCAGTAGGCCTTCGGGTAATCAAGAGACCCAGTACTTC,CASRPSGNQETQYF
TRBV7-2,TRBJ2-1,few,TRBD2,TGTGCCAGCAGCCCGCCGTGGACTAGTGTTATGGATGAGCAGTTCTTC,CASSPPWTSVMDEQFF
TRBV2,TRBJ1-1,few,-,TGTGCCAGCAGTGATGAGGCAGTTTCCACTGAAGCTTTCTTT,CASSDEAVSTEAFF
TRBV18,TRBJ2-7,few,-,TGTGCCAGCTCACCACCGGAGTCCAACGAGCAGTACTTC,CASSPPESNEQYF
TRBV6-6,TRBJ2-1,few,-,TGTGCCAGCAGTTACCCGGGATTGACTGAGCAGTTCTTC,CASSYPGLTEQFF
TRBV9,TRBJ2-3,-,TRBD2,TGTGCCAGCAGCCCTGGACTAGCGGGAGCCGTAGATACGCAGTATTTT,CASSPGLAGAVDTQYF
TRBV29-1,TRBJ2-7,few,TRBD1,TGCAGCGTCGGGACAGCCTCCTCCTACGAGCAGTACTTC,CSVGTASSYEQYF
TRBV7-2,TRBJ2-7,-,TRBD2,TGTGCCAGCAGCTTCGGACTAGCGGGAGGATACGAGCAGTACTTC,CASSFGLAGGYEQYF
TRBV28,TRBJ2-7,few,TRBD1,TGTGCCAGCAGTTTATTAGCGACAGGGACCTACGAGCAGTACTTC,CASSLLATGTYEQYF
TRBV4-3,TRBJ1-2,-,-,TGCGCCAGCAGCCAGAAGATGGGCCGCTATGGCTACACCTTC,CASSQKMGRYGYTF
TRBV6-5,TRBJ2-3,few,TRBD2,TGTGCCAGCAGTTACCGAGCGGGAGTGACAGATACGCAGTATTTT,CASSYRAGVTDTQYF
TRBV7-9,TRBJ2-1,few,-,TGTGCCAGCAGCTTAGGAACCGGGACTGGATACAATGAGCAGTTCTTC,CASSLGTGTGYNEQFF
TRBV29-1,TRBJ2-5,few,TRBD1,TGCAGCGGGGGGACCGGGACAGGGGGGGAGACCCAGTACTTC,CSGGTGTGGETQYF
TRBV4-3,TRBJ1-2,-,-,TGCGCCAGCAGCCAAGATTTTAGGCAGGGTAGCTATGGCTACACCTTC,CASSQDFRQGSYGYTF
TRBV5-4,TRBJ2-5,few,-,TGTGCCAGCAGCCAGTCAGAGACCCAGTACTTC,CASSQSETQYF